This record concerns one T cell receptor beta chain sequence. The antigen is undetermined. The sample belongs to a study of OX40 agonist ivuxolimab in advanced cancers. Study-level findings and limits: Dosing at 0.1 to 3.0 mg/kg was accompanied by clonal expansion of CD4+ and CD8+ blood T cells by week 6.

This CDR3 is built from 13 residues. V shed 6 bases, J shed 10 bases, and the junction held 8 bases outside the gene matches. CDR1 and CDR2 from the germline V gene are MNHEY and SMNVEV (reference sequence). The table came from immunoSEQ multiplex PCR; TCRdb's copy has only in-frame clones and leaves some out. The sample has fewer than 55,000 clones; about 88% are singletons. The TCR sequence derives from an adult with an advanced solid tumor such as melanoma, head and neck, liver or kidney cancer. The material was CD4+ or CD8+ T cells sorted from blood, obtained in a trial of the OX40 agonist ivuxolimab. The chain carries TRBV27 and TRBJ2-1, with 8 bases that match TRBD1. CDR3 in DNA: TGTGCCAGCAGACTGACAGGGGTCGGAGAGCAGTTCTTC. Its translation: CASRLTGVGEQFF.